The clone carrying this T cell receptor (beta chain) was recorded many times. Its target is unknown. This entry is derived from a study of neurological immune-mediated disorders. Regarding the study as a whole: Private repertoires in all groups were suggested by the finding that expanded clones across subjects shared no CDR3 amino acid sequences.

The germline gives CDR1 MNHEY, CDR2 SVGEGT. This CDR3 has 16 residues. Germline trimming cut 4 bases from V and 3 bases from J; bases unmatched to any gene: 4. PBMCs stored at -80 C, numbering 2 million, were the origin of the unsorted libraries. Synthesis of cDNA used 5'RACE (with 10-nucleotide random UMIs). A single run covered 15-18 subjects with over 180 million TCR-beta sequences. One entry per CDR3 protein, called by TCRdb with MiXCR from the 5' RACE reads. The table lists more than 20,000 distinct CDR3 sequences, 13% of them singletons. The sequenced material came from PBMCs. The sequence was obtained from a woman aged 40 to 55 with HTLV-1-associated myelopathy (HAM/TSP). The rearrangement links TRBV6-2 or TRBV6-3 to TRBJ2-1; 12 nucleotides match TRBD2. Here the CDR3 reads CASSWLTSGSYNEQFF. CDR3 DNA sequence: TGTGCCAGCAGTTGGCTGACTAGCGGGAGCTACAATGAGCAGTTCTTC.